A selection of T cell receptor beta chains follows, all from one sample in a study of blood T cell repertoires in COVID-19. Data came from immunoSEQ multiplex PCR; TCRdb stores just in-frame clones and leaves some out. The sample gives 250,000 to 300,000 clones, around 84% of which show up once; roughly 5% is in the top ten. Material for sequencing was peripheral blood. These receptors originate from a woman in her fifties or sixties with COVID-19, enrolled during active disease. Both conserved end residues are part of each CDR3. Fields, in order: J gene, CDR3 length, clone size, D gene, V gene, CDR3 protein, CDR3 DNA. The D gene is left open where the match is weak. The listing skips clone size in some rows; elsewhere it reads once, few, many or a size class.

>TRBJ1-6|15|few|.|TRBV3-1/TRBV3-2
CASSQEWGSPSPLHF
TGTGCCAGCAGCCAAGAGTGGGGCAGTCCCTCACCCCTCCACTTT
>TRBJ1-1|13|once|.|TRBV30
CAWSVNRRTEAFF
TGTGCCTGGAGTGTAAACAGACGCACTGAAGCTTTCTTT
>TRBJ2-3|13|once|.|TRBV5-6
CASRPQGWDTQYF
TGTGCCAGCAGGCCACAGGGCTGGGATACGCAGTATTTT
>TRBJ1-2|15|few|TRBD1|TRBV5-1
CASSPSGQGAEGYTF
TGCGCCAGCAGCCCGTCGGGACAGGGGGCTGAAGGCTACACCTTC
>TRBJ1-1|11|.|.|TRBV20-1
CSARLKHGAFF
TGCAGTGCTAGGTTGAAACACGGGGCTTTCTTT
>TRBJ2-1|13|.|TRBD1|TRBV11-1
CASSRGTGGEQFF
TGTGCCAGCAGCCGAGGGACAGGTGGAGAGCAGTTCTTC
>TRBJ2-3|14|.|TRBD2|TRBV20-1
CSASTSGSVDTQYF
TGCAGTGCTAGTACTAGCGGGAGCGTAGATACGCAGTATTTT
>TRBJ1-2|14|.|.|TRBV28
CASSPGSGVYGYTF
TGTGCCAGCAGTCCCGGATCGGGGGTCTATGGCTACACCTTC
>TRBJ2-3|15|.|TRBD2|TRBV27
CASSHLAGSTDTQYF
TGTGCCAGCAGTCATTTAGCGGGCAGCACAGATACGCAGTATTTT
>TRBJ1-1|14|.|.|TRBV6-5
CASRSTLTLTEAFF
TGTGCCAGCAGATCGACTCTCACCCTCACTGAAGCTTTCTTT
>TRBJ1-6|15|.|TRBD1|TRBV14
CASSHLDRVFSPLHF
TGTGCCAGCAGCCACCTGGACAGGGTATTTTCACCCCTCCACTTT
>TRBJ1-5|15|.|.|TRBV19
CASSNPPSGNQPQHF
TGTGCCAGTAGTAACCCTCCTTCGGGCAATCAGCCCCAGCATTTT
>TRBJ1-2|16|many|.|TRBV5-4
CASSPMGRGANYGYTF
TGTGCCAGCAGCCCCATGGGGAGGGGAGCTAACTATGGCTACACCTTC
>TRBJ1-1|14|once|.|TRBV4-1
CASSQLIGDTEAFF
TGCGCCAGCAGCCAACTCATTGGAGACACTGAAGCTTTCTTT
>TRBJ1-1|12|.|.|TRBV28
CASSSGGTEAFF
TGTGCCAGCAGTTCGGGGGGCACTGAAGCTTTCTTT
>TRBJ1-5|13|.|.|TRBV10-3
CAISPERSQPQHF
TGTGCCATCAGCCCTGAGAGGAGTCAGCCCCAGCATTTT
>TRBJ1-1|16|once|TRBD1|TRBV29-1
CSVVRGTGGASDEAFF
TGCAGCGTTGTACGCGGGACAGGGGGCGCGTCGGATGAAGCTTTCTTT
>TRBJ1-3|16|.|.|TRBV28
CASSPPFPRSGNTIYF
TGTGCCAGCAGTCCGCCTTTCCCGAGGTCTGGAAACACCATATATTTT